The present entry profiles one T cell receptor (beta chain) with its context. This clonotype was recorded many times. Its target antigen remains unknown. No base quality values were provided; no much bigger clone lies one nucleotide off. The CDR3 goes from the cysteine to the phenylalanine over 13 residues. The read is trimmed to its CDR3 DNA, 39 bases read in frame from base 1. CDR1 and CDR2, per the germline V gene, are SNHLY and FYNNEI. Trimming removed 6 bases from V and 1 base from J, leaving 9 bases between the germline ends. Hyperthyroidism patients were aged 18 to 65 years and newly diagnosed, with disease duration of less than 2 months. Any patient with an uncontrolled infection, another autoimmune disease, pregnancy or lactation was excluded. Clinical symptoms, serum thyroxine and TRAb, thyroid ultrasound, and orbital computed tomography formed the basis for the diagnoses. Blood from progressor patients was drawn when they were first diagnosed with hyperthyroidism, before any ophthalmopathy symptoms appeared. PBMCs were separated from under 12 ml of fresh peripheral blood using Ficoll-Paque density gradient centrifugation. Progressor patients were defined as those initially diagnosed with Graves' hyperthyroidism in whom ophthalmopathy developed during follow-up. Total RNA was extracted with Trizol reagent, and quality was checked on an Agilent 2100 Bioanalyzer.

This record belongs to a study of T cells in Graves' hyperthyroidism and ophthalmopathy (dated by TCRdb to the late 2010s). In terms of the full investigation: Peripheral blood samples were taken at the time of initial diagnosis, prior to any treatment. The paper describes TCR Vbeta CDR3 sequencing of about 140 peripheral blood samples, made up of under 50 ophthalmopathy patients, roughly 72 hyperthyroidism patients and some 17 progressor patients. An independent validation cohort of around 19 hyperthyroidism patients and roughly 16 patients who later progressed to ophthalmopathy tested prospective prediction of ophthalmopathy. For training and testing, the 100 or so patients in the discovery cohort were randomly divided in a 7:3 ratio. TCR V-J signatures able to tell the groups apart were searched for in a discovery cohort of 90 to 100 patients, of whom more than 40 had Graves' ophthalmopathy and under 65 had stable Graves' hyperthyroidism. Once sampling was done, hyperthyroidism patients were given methimazole at a starting dose of 30 mg daily, whereas ophthalmopathy patients were given high-dose intravenous methylprednisolone. In addition, the study compared T-cell repertoires in thyroid tissue and in blood from six Graves' hyperthyroidism patients.

Amplification of TCR beta CDR3 regions was carried out from RNA transcripts. The first round of RT-PCR for the TCR CDR3 was performed with the HTBI primer set and the Qiagen OneStep RT-PCR kit. Libraries were constructed in a second round of multiplex PCR, after which size selection and purification were carried out. Libraries were sequenced paired-end with 100 bp reads on an Illumina HiSeq2000. From the authors' description of their analysis: SOAPnuke was used to process the raw data, throwing out any read that contained adapters or uncalled bases, had a mean Phred below 15, or lacked an exact constant-primer or identifier match. COPE v1.2.5 was used to merge the high-quality paired reads, and each unique nucleotide sequence was defined as a clonotype. MiTCR v1.1 was used to align clonotypes to the IMGT TRBV, TRBD and TRBJ reference segments. The analysis included only V-J combinations with a frequency above 0.0001, which together covered around 99% of the repertoires. The TCS score was defined as F50 (clonal expansion) divided by E x V (chaos), with BLOSUM62-based TCRdist calculated between CDR3 peptides within each V-J. Welch's t-statistics and random forest reduced around 550 V-J features to 13, which were used in a naive Bayes classifier (R e1071). TCRdb's own reprocessing of the public reads used fastp at Q25 and MiXCR and kept productive beta chains. Each CDR3 protein appears once, grouped with its most common genes and DNA. V and J calls and clone size were set by TCRdb, not the authors. Across this sample there are hundreds of thousands of distinct CDR3 sequences, with around a sixth seen only once. Jointly, the top ten make up 15% to 20% of the sample.

What the research found in general, with its limitations: In validation, the model predicted progression to ophthalmopathy a median of about 6.8 months before onset, with 70% to 71% sensitivity and nearly 75% specificity. In cross-validation, a model built on a 13 V-J signature told ophthalmopathy apart from stable hyperthyroidism with approximately 90% sensitivity and about 81% specificity, and in testing the same model reached 80%/75%. Most expanded thyroid clonotypes (frequency above 0.001) were also detected in blood, suggesting blood repertoires may reflect thyroid immune responses. No statistical method was used to set the sample size in advance, and investigators knew the group allocation.

Sequencing was done on a sample of blood. This clonotype originated in a woman aged 45-65 years with Graves' hyperthyroidism that later progressed to Graves' ophthalmopathy. The receptor chain draws on TRBV2 and TRBJ1-1; a confident D gene designation cannot be given. The nucleotide sequence reads TGTGCCAGCAGACCCCAACCGAACACTGAAGCTTTCTTT. Its protein is CASRPQPNTEAFF.